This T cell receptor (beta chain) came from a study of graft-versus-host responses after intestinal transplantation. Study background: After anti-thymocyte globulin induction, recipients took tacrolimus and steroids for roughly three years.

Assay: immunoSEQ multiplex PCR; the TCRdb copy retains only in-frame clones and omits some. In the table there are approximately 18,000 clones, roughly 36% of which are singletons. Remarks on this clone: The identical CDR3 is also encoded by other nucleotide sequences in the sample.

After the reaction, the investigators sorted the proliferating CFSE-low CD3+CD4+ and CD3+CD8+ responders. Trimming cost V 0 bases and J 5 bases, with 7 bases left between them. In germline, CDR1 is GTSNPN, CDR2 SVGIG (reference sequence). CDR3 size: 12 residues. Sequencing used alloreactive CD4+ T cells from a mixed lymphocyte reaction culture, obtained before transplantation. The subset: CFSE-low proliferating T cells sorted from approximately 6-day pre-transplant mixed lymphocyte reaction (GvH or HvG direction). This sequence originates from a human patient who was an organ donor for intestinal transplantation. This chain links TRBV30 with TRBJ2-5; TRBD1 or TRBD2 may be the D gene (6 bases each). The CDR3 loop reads CAWSVGGETQYF. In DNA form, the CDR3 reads TGTGCCTGGAGTGTAGGGGGGGAGACCCAGTACTTC. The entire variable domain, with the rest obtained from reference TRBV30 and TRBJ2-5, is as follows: SQTIHQWPATLVQPVGSPLSLECTVEGTSNPNLYWYRQAAGRGLQLLFYSVGIGQISSEVPQNLSASRPQDRQFILSSKKLLLSDSGFYLCAWSVGGETQYFGPGTRLLVL.